This is a list of T cell receptor beta chains from one sample in a study of blood T cell repertoires in COVID-19. Libraries were prepared by immunoSEQ multiplex PCR; TCRdb keeps only in-frame clonotypes and omits some of them. The sample lists about 480,000 clones; approximately 88% were seen once. Sequenced: peripheral blood. The receptors stem from a woman between 50 and 59 years old with COVID-19, enrolled during active disease. CDR3s include the opening cysteine and the closing phenylalanine or tryptophan. D genes are given only for firm matches. Rows give clone size only sometimes, using once, few, many, or a class for an expanded clone.

>15|.|TRBV5-4|.|TRBJ2-3
TGTGCCAGCAGCCACGATACCACTAGCACAGATACGCAGTATTTT
CASSHDTTSTDTQYF
>14|.|TRBV6-5|.|TRBJ2-7
TGTGCCAGCAGCCGATTGACAGCCACCTACGAGCAGTACTTC
CASSRLTATYEQYF
>17|TRBD2|TRBV3-1/TRBV3-2|.|TRBJ2-3
TGTGCCAGCAGCCAGGTGCCCAGCGGGGCTCCGGGGGATACGCAGTATTTT
CASSQVPSGAPGDTQYF
>16|TRBD2|TRBV27|.|TRBJ2-1
TGTGCCAGCAGCCGCCCTGGGCTAGCGGGGGGGCACGAGCAGTTCTTC
CASSRPGLAGGHEQFF
>15|.|TRBV19|.|TRBJ1-2
TGTGCCAGTAGTTCATCCGGGGGAGCTGACTATGGCTACACCTTC
CASSSSGGADYGYTF
>14|.|TRBV9|.|TRBJ1-2
TGTGCCAGCAGCTTGAAGGAGGGAGTAAGGGGCTACACCTTC
CASSLKEGVRGYTF
>14|.|TRBV5-1|once|TRBJ2-3
TGCGCCAGCAGCTTGGGAGATTATTCAGATACGCAGTATTTT
CASSLGDYSDTQYF
>15|.|TRBV7-9|once|TRBJ2-2
TGTGCCAGCAGCCAGGGGGGCGTTTGGACCGGGGAGCTGTTTTTT
CASSQGGVWTGELFF
>17|TRBD1|TRBV5-1|.|TRBJ2-1
TGCGCCAGCAGCTCATCCTTAGGGGGACAGGGGTACAATGAGCAGTTCTTC
CASSSSLGGQGYNEQFF
>16|.|TRBV2|.|TRBJ1-2
TGTGCCAGCAGCGCCCAGGGGAGCAGGGGTGGCTATGGCTACACCTTC
CASSAQGSRGGYGYTF
>14|TRBD1|TRBV6-5|.|TRBJ2-7
TGTGCCAGCAGTTACTCCGACAGGGAATCCGAGCAGTACTTC
CASSYSDRESEQYF
>13|.|TRBV30|.|TRBJ1-2
TGTGCCTGGAGAAATACAGGCGGGAATGGCTACACCTTC
CAWRNTGGNGYTF
>18|.|TRBV4-2|.|TRBJ1-4
TGTGCCAGCAGCCAAGTTTTGGGTGACACCCACCAAAATGAAAAACTGTTTTTT
CASSQVLGDTHQNEKLFF
>16|TRBD1|TRBV9|.|TRBJ2-5
TGTGCCAGCAGCGGGGTCTGGACAGGGGGACAAGAGACCCAGTACTTC
CASSGVWTGGQETQYF
>19|TRBD2|TRBV5-1|.|TRBJ2-1
TGCGCCAGCAGCCTACAGGCGGGACTAGAAATGGGATTTTACAATGAGCAGTTCTTC
CASSLQAGLEMGFYNEQFF
>15|.|TRBV10-3|.|TRBJ1-2
TGTGCCATCCTCGCCCAAGCTCCATCTAACTATGGCTACACCTTC
CAILAQAPSNYGYTF
>17|TRBD1|TRBV7-6|few|TRBJ1-5
TGTGCCAGCAGCTTATACGACAGGGCTGTAATGGGGCAGCCCCAGCATTTT
CASSLYDRAVMGQPQHF
>16|.|TRBV15|.|TRBJ1-2
TGTGCCACCAGCAGAGATCGGGGTGCGCATAAGTGGGGCTACACCTTC
CATSRDRGAHKWGYTF
>13|.|TRBV19|.|TRBJ2-7
TGTGCCAGGGCTCACAGGGCCCTTGGCGAGCAGTACTTC
CARAHRALGEQYF
>15|.|TRBV5-1|.|TRBJ1-1
TGCGCCAGCAGCTTGGTACAGGGAGAATACACTGAAGCTTTCTTT
CASSLVQGEYTEAFF
>16|TRBD2|TRBV19|.|TRBJ2-3
TGTGCCAGTAGCCCGCTGGGCGGGGGTAGCACAGATACGCAGTATTTT
CASSPLGGGSTDTQYF
>16|TRBD1|TRBV9|once|TRBJ2-1
TGTGCCAGCAGCCCAAGGGGACAGAGCTCCTACAATGAGCAGTTCTTC
CASSPRGQSSYNEQFF
>13|.|TRBV12-3/TRBV12-4|.|TRBJ1-1
TGTGCCAGCAGACCCAGAGGGCGGGCTGAAGCTTTCTTT
CASRPRGRAEAFF
>14|TRBD1|TRBV2|once|TRBJ2-7
TGTGCCAGCAGTGCCGGGACAGGATCCTACGAGCAGTACTTC
CASSAGTGSYEQYF
>16|TRBD2|TRBV6-2/TRBV6-3|.|TRBJ2-1
TGTGCCAGCAGTCCCGGACTAGCGGGGATCTACAATGAGCAGTTCTTC
CASSPGLAGIYNEQFF
>14|.|TRBV2|.|TRBJ2-2
TGTGCCAGTCTCCGGGATTCTAACACCGGGGAGCTGTTTTTT
CASLRDSNTGELFF
>13|TRBD1|TRBV19|.|TRBJ1-6
TGTGCCAGTAGAACAGGGGCGTACTCACCCCTCCACTTT
CASRTGAYSPLHF
>15|TRBD1|TRBV9|.|TRBJ1-2
TGTGCCAGCAGTCCAATACAGGGGGGCGGCTATGGCTACACCTTC
CASSPIQGGGYGYTF
>14|TRBD1|TRBV6-6|.|TRBJ1-2
TGTGCCAGCACCCGGGACAGGGAAAGTGGTGGCTACACCTTC
CASTRDRESGGYTF
>14|.|TRBV18|once|TRBJ2-7
TGTGCCAGCTCACCCACAGGGAGCAGGGACGAGCAGTACTTC
CASSPTGSRDEQYF
>14|.|TRBV6-5|.|TRBJ1-2
TGTGCCAGCAGTTCCCCATCCTCTAGCTATGGCTACACCTTC
CASSSPSSSYGYTF
>13|.|TRBV9|.|TRBJ2-3
TGTGCCAGCAGCGATGCCCGGGGTGATACGCAGTATTTT
CASSDARGDTQYF